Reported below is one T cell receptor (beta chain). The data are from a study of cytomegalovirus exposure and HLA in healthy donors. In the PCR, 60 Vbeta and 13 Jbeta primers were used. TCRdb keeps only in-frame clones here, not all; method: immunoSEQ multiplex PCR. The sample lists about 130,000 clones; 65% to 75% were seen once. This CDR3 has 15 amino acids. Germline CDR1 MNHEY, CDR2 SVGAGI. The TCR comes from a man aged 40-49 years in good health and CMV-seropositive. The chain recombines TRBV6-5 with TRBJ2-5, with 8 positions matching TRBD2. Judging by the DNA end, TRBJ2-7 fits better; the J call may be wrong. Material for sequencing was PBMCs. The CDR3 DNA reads TGTGCCAGCAGCCTCGGGACTAGGCAAGCCTACGAGCAGTACTTC. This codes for CASSLGTRQAYEQYF.